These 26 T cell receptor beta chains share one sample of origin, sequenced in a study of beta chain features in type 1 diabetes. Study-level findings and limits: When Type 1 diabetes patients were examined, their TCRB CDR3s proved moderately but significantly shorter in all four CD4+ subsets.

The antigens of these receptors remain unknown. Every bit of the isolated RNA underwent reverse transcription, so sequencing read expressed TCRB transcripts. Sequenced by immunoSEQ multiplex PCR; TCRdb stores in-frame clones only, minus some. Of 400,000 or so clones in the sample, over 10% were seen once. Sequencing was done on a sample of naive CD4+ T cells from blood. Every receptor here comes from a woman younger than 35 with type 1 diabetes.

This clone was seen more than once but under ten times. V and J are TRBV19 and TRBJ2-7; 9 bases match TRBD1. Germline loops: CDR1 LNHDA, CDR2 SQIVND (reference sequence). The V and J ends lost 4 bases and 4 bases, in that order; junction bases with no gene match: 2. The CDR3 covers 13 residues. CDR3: CASSTDRGYEQYF. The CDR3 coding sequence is TGTGCCAGTAGTACGGACAGGGGTTACGAGCAGTACTTC. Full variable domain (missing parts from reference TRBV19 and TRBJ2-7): DGGITQSPKYLFRKEGQNVTLSCEQNLNHDAMYWYRQDPGQGLRLIYYSQIVNDFQKGDIAEGYSVSREKKESFPLTVTSAQKNPTAFYLCASSTDRGYEQYFGPGTRLTVT.

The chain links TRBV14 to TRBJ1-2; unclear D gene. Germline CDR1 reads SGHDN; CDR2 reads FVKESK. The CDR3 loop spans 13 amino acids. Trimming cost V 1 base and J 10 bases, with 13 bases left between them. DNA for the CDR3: TGTGCCAGCAGCCAAGTCTACAGCTCGAACTACACCTTC. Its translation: CASSQVYSSNYTF.

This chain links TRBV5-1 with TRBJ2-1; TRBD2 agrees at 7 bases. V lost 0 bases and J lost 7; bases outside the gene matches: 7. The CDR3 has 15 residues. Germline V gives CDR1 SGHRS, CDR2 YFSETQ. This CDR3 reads CASSLEASGWNEQFF. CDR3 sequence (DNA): TGCGCCAGCAGCTTGGAGGCTAGCGGATGGAATGAGCAGTTCTTC.

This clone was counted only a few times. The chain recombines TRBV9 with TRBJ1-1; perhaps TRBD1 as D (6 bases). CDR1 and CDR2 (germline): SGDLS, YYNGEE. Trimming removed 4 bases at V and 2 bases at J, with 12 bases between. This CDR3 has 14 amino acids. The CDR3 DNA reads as TGTGCCAGCAGCCCTCACAGGGAAAACACTGAAGCTTTCTTT. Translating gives CASSPHRENTEAFF.

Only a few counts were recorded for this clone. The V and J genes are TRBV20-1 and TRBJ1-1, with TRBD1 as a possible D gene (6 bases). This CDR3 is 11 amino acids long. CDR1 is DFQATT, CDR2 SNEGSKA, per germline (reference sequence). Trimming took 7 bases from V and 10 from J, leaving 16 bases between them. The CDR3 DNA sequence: TGCAGTGATGGGGGCTGGATTGGAGCTTTCTTT. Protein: CSDGGWIGAFF.

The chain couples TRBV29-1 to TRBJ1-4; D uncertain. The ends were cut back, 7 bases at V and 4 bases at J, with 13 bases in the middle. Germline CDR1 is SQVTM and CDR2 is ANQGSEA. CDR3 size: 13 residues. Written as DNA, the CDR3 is TGCAGCGCTAAGCGGGAACTTAATGAAAAACTGTTTTTT. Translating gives CSAKRELNEKLFF.

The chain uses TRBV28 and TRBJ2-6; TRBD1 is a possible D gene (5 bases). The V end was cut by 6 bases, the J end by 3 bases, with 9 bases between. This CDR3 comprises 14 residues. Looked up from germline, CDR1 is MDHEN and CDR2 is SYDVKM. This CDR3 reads CASSQGNGANVLTF. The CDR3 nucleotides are TGTGCCAGCAGCCAGGGAAATGGGGCCAACGTCCTGACTTTC.

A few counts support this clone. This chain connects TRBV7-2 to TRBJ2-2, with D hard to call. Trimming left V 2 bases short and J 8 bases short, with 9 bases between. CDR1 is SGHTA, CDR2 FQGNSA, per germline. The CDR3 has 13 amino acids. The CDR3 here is CASSLFVEGELFF. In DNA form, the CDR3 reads TGTGCCAGCAGCTTATTTGTCGAGGGGGAGCTGTTTTTT.

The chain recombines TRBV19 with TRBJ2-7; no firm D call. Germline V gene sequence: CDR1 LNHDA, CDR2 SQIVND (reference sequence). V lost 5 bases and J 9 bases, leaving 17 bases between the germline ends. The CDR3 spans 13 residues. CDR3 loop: CASSDYYDSGQYF. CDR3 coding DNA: TGTGCCAGTAGTGATTACTACGACTCCGGGCAGTACTTC.

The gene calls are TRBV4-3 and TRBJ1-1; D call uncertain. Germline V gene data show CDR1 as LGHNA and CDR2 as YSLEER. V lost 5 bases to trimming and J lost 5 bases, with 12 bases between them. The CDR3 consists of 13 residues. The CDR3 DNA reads TGCGCCAGCAGCGGGAGGGAATGGACTGAAGCTTTCTTT. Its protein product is CASSGREWTEAFF.

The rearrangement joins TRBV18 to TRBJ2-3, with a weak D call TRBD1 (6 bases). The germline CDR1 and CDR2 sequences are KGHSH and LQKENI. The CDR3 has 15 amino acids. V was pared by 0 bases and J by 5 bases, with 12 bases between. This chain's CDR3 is CASSPPGRGRDTQYF. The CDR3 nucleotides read TGTGCCAGCTCACCACCGGGCAGGGGCAGAGATACGCAGTATTTT.

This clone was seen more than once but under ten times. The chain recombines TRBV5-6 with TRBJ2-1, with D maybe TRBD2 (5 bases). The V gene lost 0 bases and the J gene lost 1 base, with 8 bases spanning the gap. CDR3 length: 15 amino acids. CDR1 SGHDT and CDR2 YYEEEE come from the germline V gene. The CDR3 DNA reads TGTGCCAGCAGCTTGGTAGCGTCGTCCTACAATGAGCAGTTCTTC. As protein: CASSLVASSYNEQFF.

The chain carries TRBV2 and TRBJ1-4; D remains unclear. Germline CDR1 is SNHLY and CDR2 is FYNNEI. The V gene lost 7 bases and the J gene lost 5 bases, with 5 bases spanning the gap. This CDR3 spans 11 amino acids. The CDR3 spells CASTLNEKLFF. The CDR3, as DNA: TGTGCCAGCACTCTCAATGAAAAACTGTTTTTT.

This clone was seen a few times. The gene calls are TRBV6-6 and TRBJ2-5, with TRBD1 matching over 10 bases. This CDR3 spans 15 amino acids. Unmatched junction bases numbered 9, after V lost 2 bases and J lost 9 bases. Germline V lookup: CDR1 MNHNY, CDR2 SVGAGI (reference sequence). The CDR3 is CASSYPPDRGASQYF. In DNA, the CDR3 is TGTGCCAGCAGTTACCCACCGGACAGGGGGGCATCCCAGTACTTC.

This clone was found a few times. CDR3 residues: CASSTLQETQYF. In DNA, the CDR3 is TGTGCCAGCAGTACATTACAAGAGACCCAGTACTTC. V gene TRBV6-1 combines with J gene TRBJ2-5; no clear D. V lost 5 bases and J 2 bases, leaving 6 bases between the germline ends. The CDR3 covers 12 residues. Germline values: CDR1 MNHNS, CDR2 SASEGT.

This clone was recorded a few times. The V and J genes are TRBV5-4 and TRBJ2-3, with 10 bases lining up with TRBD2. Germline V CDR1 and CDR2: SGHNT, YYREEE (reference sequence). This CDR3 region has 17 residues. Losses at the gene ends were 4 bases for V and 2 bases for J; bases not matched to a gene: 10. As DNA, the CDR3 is TGTGCCAGCAGCCTCAAACTAGCGGGATTATTCACAGATACGCAGTATTTT. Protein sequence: CASSLKLAGLFTDTQYF.

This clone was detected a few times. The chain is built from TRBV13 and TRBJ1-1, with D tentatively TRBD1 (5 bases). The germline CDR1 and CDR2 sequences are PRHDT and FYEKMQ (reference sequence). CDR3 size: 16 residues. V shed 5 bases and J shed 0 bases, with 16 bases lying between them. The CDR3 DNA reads TGTGCCAGCAGCCTAAGGTCAGGGCACCTGAACACTGAAGCTTTCTTT. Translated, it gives CASSLRSGHLNTEAFF.

The CDR3 spells CAWSPRDIRNTIYF. Here the CDR3 DNA reads TGTGCCTGGAGTCCACGGGACATCAGAAACACCATATATTTT. The chain links TRBV30 to TRBJ1-3, with D possibly matching TRBD1 (6 bases). CDR1 GTSNPN and CDR2 SVGIG come from the germline V gene (reference sequence). V gave up 2 bases and J gave up 5 bases, with 13 bases separating them. The CDR3 is made up of 14 amino acids.

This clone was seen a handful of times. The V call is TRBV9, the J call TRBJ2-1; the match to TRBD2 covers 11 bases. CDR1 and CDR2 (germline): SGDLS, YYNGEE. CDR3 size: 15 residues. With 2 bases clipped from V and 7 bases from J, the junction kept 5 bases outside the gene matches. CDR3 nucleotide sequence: TGTGCCAGCAGCGTCCGGACTAGCGGGCTAAATGAGCAGTTCTTC. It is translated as CASSVRTSGLNEQFF.

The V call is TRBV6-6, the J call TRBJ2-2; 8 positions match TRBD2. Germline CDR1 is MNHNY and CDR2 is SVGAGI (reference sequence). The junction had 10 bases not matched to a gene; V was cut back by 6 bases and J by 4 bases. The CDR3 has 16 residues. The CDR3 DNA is TGTGCCAGCAGCCCCCCCGGGGGGGCCGTCACCGGGGAGCTGTTTTTT. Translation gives CASSPPGGAVTGELFF.

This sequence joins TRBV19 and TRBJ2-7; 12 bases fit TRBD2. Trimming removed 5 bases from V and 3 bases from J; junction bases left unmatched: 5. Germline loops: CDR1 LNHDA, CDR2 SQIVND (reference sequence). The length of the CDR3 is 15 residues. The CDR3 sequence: CASSAPGLAGYEQYF. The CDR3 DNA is TGTGCCAGTAGTGCACCGGGACTAGCGGGCTACGAGCAGTACTTC.

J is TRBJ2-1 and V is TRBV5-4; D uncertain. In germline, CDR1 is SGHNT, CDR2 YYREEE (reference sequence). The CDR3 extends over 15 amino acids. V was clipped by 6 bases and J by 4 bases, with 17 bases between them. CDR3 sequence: CASTEGGTRYNEQFF. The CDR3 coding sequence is TGTGCCAGCACCGAAGGCGGCACTCGGTACAATGAGCAGTTCTTC.

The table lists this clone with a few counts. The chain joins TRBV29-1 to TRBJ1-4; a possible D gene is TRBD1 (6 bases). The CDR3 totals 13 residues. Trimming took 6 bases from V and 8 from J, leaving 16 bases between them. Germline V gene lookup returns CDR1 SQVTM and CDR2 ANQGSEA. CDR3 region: CSVGRGIGEKLFF. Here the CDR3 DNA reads TGCAGCGTCGGAAGGGGGATTGGGGAAAAACTGTTTTTT.

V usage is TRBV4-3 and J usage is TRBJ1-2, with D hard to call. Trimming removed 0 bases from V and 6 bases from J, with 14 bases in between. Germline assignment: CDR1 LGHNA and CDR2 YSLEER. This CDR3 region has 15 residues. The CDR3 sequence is CASSQDHEGENGYTF. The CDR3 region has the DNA TGCGCCAGCAGCCAAGATCATGAGGGAGAGAATGGCTACACCTTC.

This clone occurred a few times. CDR3 DNA sequence: TGTGCCAGCAGTGAATCGGGTTCGACACCCCTCCACTTT. It encodes CASSESGSTPLHF. This chain links TRBV6-4 with TRBJ1-6; D is unresolved. Trimming removed 3 bases at V and 11 bases at J, with 11 bases between. CDR1 is MRHNA and CDR2 is SNTAGT in the germline V gene. The CDR3 spans 13 residues.

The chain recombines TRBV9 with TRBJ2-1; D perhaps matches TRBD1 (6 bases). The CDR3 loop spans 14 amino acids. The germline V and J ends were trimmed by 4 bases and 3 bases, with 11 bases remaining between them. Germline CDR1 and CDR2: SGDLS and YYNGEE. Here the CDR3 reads CASSPRQVYNEQFF. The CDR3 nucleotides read TGTGCCAGCAGCCCCCGACAGGTCTACAATGAGCAGTTCTTC.